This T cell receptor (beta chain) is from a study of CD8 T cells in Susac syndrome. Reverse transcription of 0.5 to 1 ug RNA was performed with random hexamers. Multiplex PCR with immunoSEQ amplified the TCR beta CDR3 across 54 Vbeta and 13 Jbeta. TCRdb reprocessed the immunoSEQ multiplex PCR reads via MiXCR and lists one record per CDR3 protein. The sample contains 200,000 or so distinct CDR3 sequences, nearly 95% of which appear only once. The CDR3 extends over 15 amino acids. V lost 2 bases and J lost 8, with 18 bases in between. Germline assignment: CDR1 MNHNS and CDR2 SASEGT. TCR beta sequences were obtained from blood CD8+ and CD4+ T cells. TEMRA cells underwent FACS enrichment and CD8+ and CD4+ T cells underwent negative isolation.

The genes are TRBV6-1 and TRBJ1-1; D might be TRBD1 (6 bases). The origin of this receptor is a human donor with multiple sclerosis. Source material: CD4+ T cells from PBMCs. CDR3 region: CASSEWVPGAREAFF. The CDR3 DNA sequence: TGTGCCAGCAGTGAATGGGTTCCGGGGGCGCGAGAAGCTTTCTTT.